The clone carrying this T cell receptor beta chain appeared a few times. What it binds is not known. The data are from a study of identical twins. General observations from the study: Modelling underestimated the level of out-of-frame TCR alpha sharing observed in monozygotic twins.

Germline CDR1 reads SGHRS; CDR2 reads YFSETQ. Unmatched junction bases numbered 7, after V lost 2 bases and J lost 3 bases. CDR3 length: 16 amino acids. TCRdb reprocessed the 5' RACE reads via MiXCR and lists one record per CDR3 protein. The sample carries just under 550,000 distinct CDR3 sequences, about 16% recorded once. This same sample was also taken into another study, of yellow fever vaccine responses in identical twins.

This chain joins TRBV5-1 and TRBJ2-4; the match to TRBD1 covers 8 bases. Sequenced: CD4+ T cells sorted from blood. This receptor was taken from a young woman in good health. The CDR3 sequence is CASSFVYRGDKNIQYF. DNA of the CDR3: TGCGCCAGCAGCTTTGTCTACAGGGGGGACAAAAACATTCAGTACTTC.